This TCR beta chain was recovered during a study of OX40 agonist ivuxolimab in advanced cancers. V lost 0 bases and J 6 bases, leaving 12 bases between the germline ends. Germline values: CDR1 SGHTA, CDR2 FQGNSA. This CDR3 is 14 amino acids long. Method: immunoSEQ multiplex PCR; TCRdb's copy keeps in-frame clones and lacks some. The sample contains approximately 77,000 clones, around 93% of which appear only once. The clonotype was recovered from an adult with an advanced solid tumor such as melanoma, head and neck, liver or kidney cancer. Source: CD4+ or CD8+ T cells sorted from blood, taken in a trial of the OX40 agonist ivuxolimab. V usage is TRBV7-2 and J usage is TRBJ2-7, with D perhaps matching TRBD2 (6 bases). The CDR3 region is CASSLAVGAGEQYF. In nucleotides, the CDR3 is TGTGCCAGCAGCTTAGCGGTGGGAGCGGGCGAGCAGTACTTC. The full variable domain, with the rest looked up from reference TRBV7-2 and TRBJ2-7, is GAGVSQSPSNKVTEKGKDVELRCDPISGHTALYWYRQSLGQGLEFLIYFQGNSAPDKSGLPSDRFSAERTGGSVSTLTIQRTQQEDSAVYLCASSLAVGAGEQYFGPGTRLTVT.